Listed here are 9 T cell receptor beta chains from one sample, sequenced in a study of T-cell reconstitution after alpha-beta-depleted transplantation in children. It was with unique molecular identifiers that the TCRbeta library was prepared. Each CDR3 protein gets one entry after TCRdb re-called the PCR reads with MiXCR. The sample lists 700,000 to 850,000 distinct CDR3 sequences; about 16% were seen once. The starting material was PBMCs, mostly from graft donor cells, obtained 360 days after TCRalphabeta/CD19-depleted stem cell transplant. These receptors all stem from a male patient aged 10 to 17 who had a stem cell transplant for acute lymphoblastic leukemia, so the T cells may come from the graft donor.

This clonotype was seen repeatedly, ten times or more. This sequence joins TRBV4-1 and TRBJ2-2, with D uncertain. This CDR3 is 15 amino acids long. V was clipped by 1 base and J by 0 bases, with 6 bases between them. Germline V lookup: CDR1 MGHRA, CDR2 YSYEKL. DNA for the CDR3: TGCGCCAGCAGCCAAGGCGTCTCGAACACCGGGGAGCTGTTTTTT. Translating it yields CASSQGVSNTGELFF.

The sample holds a few counts of this clonotype. The chain couples TRBV5-1 to TRBJ2-4; D call uncertain. CDR3 length: 12 residues. Germline assignment: CDR1 SGHRS and CDR2 YFSETQ. V gave up 6 bases and J gave up 8 bases, with 12 bases separating them. This CDR3 is CASTSGGDIQYF. Here the CDR3 DNA reads TGCGCCAGCACAAGTGGTGGAGACATTCAGTACTTC.

The chain joins TRBV7-9 to TRBJ1-2; D possibly corresponds to TRBD1 (5 bases). Trimming left V 1 base short and J 3 bases short, with 12 bases between. This CDR3 contains 15 residues. Germline V gene lookup returns CDR1 SEHNR and CDR2 FQNEAQ (reference sequence). The CDR3 is CASSLGTGTHYGYTF. CDR3 nucleotides: TGTGCCAGCAGCTTAGGTACCGGGACGCACTATGGCTACACCTTC.

The chain is built from TRBV5-4 and TRBJ2-3; TRBD2 matches 11 bases. Germline V gene sequence: CDR1 SGHNT, CDR2 YYREEE (reference sequence). There are 15 residues in the CDR3. The junction had 12 bases not matched to a gene; V was cut back by 6 bases and J by 9 bases. The CDR3 DNA reads as TGTGCCAGCACCGAAACTAGCGGGAGTGGAGGGACGCAGTATTTT. Residues: CASTETSGSGGTQYF.

This sequence joins TRBV29-1 and TRBJ2-3; no firm D call. V lost 8 bases to trimming and J lost 5 bases, with 20 bases between them. Germline CDR1 and CDR2: SQVTM and ANQGSEA. This CDR3 spans 14 amino acids. The CDR3 DNA reads TGCAGCACTACCGTTTTGACCGGCAAAGATACGCAGTATTTT. Its protein product is CSTTVLTGKDTQYF.

The genes are TRBV2 and TRBJ2-7; 8 bases are shared with TRBD2. V dropped 8 bases and J dropped 4; count of bases not matched to a gene: 10. Germline CDR1 is SNHLY and CDR2 is FYNNEI. The CDR3 runs to 14 residues. The CDR3 sequence is CASGKVASGYEQYF. The CDR3 coding sequence is TGTGCCAGCGGGAAGGTGGCTAGCGGGTACGAGCAGTACTTC.

This clonotype was observed once. The chain carries TRBV27 and TRBJ1-3; 12 bases are a match to TRBD1. Losses at the gene ends were 4 bases for V and 6 bases for J; bases not matched to a gene: 4. The germline V gene has CDR1 MNHEY and CDR2 SMNVEV (reference sequence). There are 15 residues in the CDR3. CDR3 coding DNA: TGTGCCAGCAGTTCGGGACAGGGGGCGAAAAACACCATATATTTT. It codes for CASSSGQGAKNTIYF.

This clonotype showed up just a few times. J is TRBJ2-3 and V is TRBV2; no firm D call. V was shortened by 2 bases and J by 4 bases, with 7 bases between the two germline ends. The CDR3 totals 13 residues. Per germline, CDR1 SNHLY and CDR2 FYNNEI. The CDR3 DNA reads as TGTGCCAGCAGTGAAAGGATCGCAGATACGCAGTATTTT. It yields the protein CASSERIADTQYF.

The chain has TRBV29-1 and TRBJ1-2, with 7 nucleotides matching TRBD1. The CDR3 is 13 residues long. Germline CDR1 SQVTM, CDR2 ANQGSEA. Germline trimming cut 4 bases from V and 7 bases from J; bases unmatched to any gene: 9. The CDR3 sequence is CSVGPPTGVGYTF. DNA of the CDR3: TGCAGCGTTGGCCCCCCCACAGGGGTTGGCTACACCTTC.